Presented here are 2 T cell receptor beta chains from one specimen sequenced in a study of shared clonotypes between healthy human individuals. Libraries were prepared by immunoSEQ multiplex PCR; TCRdb keeps only in-frame clonotypes and omits some of them. The repertoire holds millions of clones, with around 93% as singletons. Only CD45RO-negative cells positively selected for CCR7 counted as naive CD8 cells, so terminally differentiated effector memory CD45RA+ cells were excluded. The specimen sequenced was naive CD8+ T cells from PBMCs. The receptor set was obtained from a man aged 18-30 years in good health. Some clones in this sample may be carry-over from other donors' samples.

The chain employs TRBV14 and TRBJ2-3, with 10 nucleotides matching TRBD1. Trimming at V came to 4 bases and at J to 4 bases, leaving 8 bases not matched to a gene. The germline CDR1 and CDR2 sequences are SGHDN and FVKESK. The CDR3 is 16 amino acids. The CDR3 bases are TGTGCCAGCAGCCCCCCCGGGGACAGGGGCTCAGATACGCAGTATTTT. Amino acid sequence: CASSPPGDRGSDTQYF.

The V and J genes are TRBV27 and TRBJ2-5; 7 bases fit TRBD1. V trimming: 0 bases; J trimming: 5 bases; junction bases outside the gene matches: 3. The V gene's germline CDR1 is MNHEY and CDR2 SMNVEV (reference sequence). The CDR3 is 14 residues long. The CDR3 is CASSLSTGQETQYF. CDR3 DNA: TGTGCCAGCAGTTTATCGACAGGGCAGGAGACCCAGTACTTC.